Listed below are T cell receptor beta chains from one sample, sequenced in a study of human CD8 memory T cell subsets. TCRdb re-called the 5' RACE reads; one entry per CDR3 protein, DNA not given. The sample totals 15,000 to 20,000 distinct CDR3 sequences. Material for sequencing was CD8+ stem-like memory T cells (TSCM and TCM) sorted from PBMCs. The receptors derive from a human donor in good health. The CDR3 runs from the conserved cysteine through the conserved F or W. Each record gives: clone size, J gene, CDR3 length, V gene, CDR3 protein. Clone size is given for some rows only: seen once, a few or many times, or a class if the clone is expanded.

clone size: .; J gene: TRBJ2-3; CDR3 length: 15; V gene: TRBV27; CDR3 protein: CASSLGTGSTDTQYF
clone size: .; J gene: TRBJ2-5; CDR3 length: 13; V gene: TRBV9; CDR3 protein: CASSEPSRETQYF
clone size: medium-sized; J gene: TRBJ1-2; CDR3 length: 14; V gene: TRBV19; CDR3 protein: CASSMFGRADGYTF
clone size: .; J gene: TRBJ2-7; CDR3 length: 14; V gene: TRBV6-2/TRBV6-3; CDR3 protein: CASSLGTETYEQYF
clone size: medium-sized; J gene: TRBJ2-1; CDR3 length: 16; V gene: TRBV7-9; CDR3 protein: CASSPSGSGSYNEQFF
clone size: .; J gene: TRBJ2-7; CDR3 length: 17; V gene: TRBV28; CDR3 protein: CASSFSSTSGDSYEQYF
clone size: .; J gene: TRBJ2-5; CDR3 length: 13; V gene: TRBV2; CDR3 protein: CASSDSSEETQYF
clone size: .; J gene: TRBJ1-2; CDR3 length: 13; V gene: TRBV20-1; CDR3 protein: CSARGQLNYGYTF
clone size: .; J gene: TRBJ2-2; CDR3 length: 15; V gene: TRBV11-2; CDR3 protein: CASSGWDRNTGELFF
clone size: .; J gene: TRBJ2-7; CDR3 length: 14; V gene: TRBV18; CDR3 protein: CASSPGPSSYEQYF
clone size: .; J gene: TRBJ2-2; CDR3 length: 15; V gene: TRBV15; CDR3 protein: CATMPPGKHTGELFF
clone size: .; J gene: TRBJ2-3; CDR3 length: 15; V gene: TRBV14; CDR3 protein: CASSLLAGTTDTQYF
clone size: .; J gene: TRBJ2-3; CDR3 length: 19; V gene: TRBV20-1; CDR3 protein: CSANLSPSGRALGTDTQYF
clone size: .; J gene: TRBJ2-7; CDR3 length: 19; V gene: TRBV28; CDR3 protein: CASSLERGLAGGPRYEQYF
clone size: .; J gene: TRBJ1-2; CDR3 length: 14; V gene: TRBV6-5; CDR3 protein: CASSAGTGYYGYTF
clone size: medium-sized; J gene: TRBJ1-1; CDR3 length: 14; V gene: TRBV6-5; CDR3 protein: CASSGRDREAEAFF
clone size: .; J gene: TRBJ1-1; CDR3 length: 14; V gene: TRBV7-8; CDR3 protein: CASSNLIRNTEAFF
clone size: .; J gene: TRBJ1-2; CDR3 length: 11; V gene: TRBV6-2/TRBV6-3; CDR3 protein: CASSYPDGYTF
clone size: .; J gene: TRBJ2-3; CDR3 length: 14; V gene: TRBV29-1; CDR3 protein: CSVMGGAGADTQYF
clone size: .; J gene: TRBJ1-5; CDR3 length: 12; V gene: TRBV6-2/TRBV6-3; CDR3 protein: CASSYPQQPQHF
clone size: .; J gene: TRBJ1-2; CDR3 length: 16; V gene: TRBV4-1; CDR3 protein: CASSQADADSLYGYTF
clone size: medium-sized; J gene: TRBJ2-6; CDR3 length: 15; V gene: TRBV7-9; CDR3 protein: CASSFYLSGANVLTF
clone size: .; J gene: TRBJ2-3; CDR3 length: 17; V gene: TRBV24-1; CDR3 protein: CATSDFTSTSSTDTQYF
clone size: .; J gene: TRBJ2-2; CDR3 length: 12; V gene: TRBV7-9; CDR3 protein: CASSTGIGELFF
clone size: .; J gene: TRBJ2-1; CDR3 length: 15; V gene: TRBV5-6; CDR3 protein: CASSKGTSGNNEQFF
clone size: .; J gene: TRBJ1-1; CDR3 length: 14; V gene: TRBV19; CDR3 protein: CASSPGTGGPEAFF
clone size: .; J gene: TRBJ1-1; CDR3 length: 16; V gene: TRBV5-1; CDR3 protein: CASSLERGSKNTEAFF
clone size: .; J gene: TRBJ2-5; CDR3 length: 18; V gene: TRBV4-1; CDR3 protein: CASSQDVGSGGARETQYF
clone size: .; J gene: TRBJ2-2; CDR3 length: 17; V gene: TRBV9; CDR3 protein: CASSVRKGRENTGELFF
clone size: .; J gene: TRBJ2-1; CDR3 length: 14; V gene: TRBV28; CDR3 protein: CASSSLRGLNEQFF
clone size: .; J gene: TRBJ2-7; CDR3 length: 14; V gene: TRBV7-9; CDR3 protein: CASSLDGAYYEQYF
clone size: .; J gene: TRBJ1-2; CDR3 length: 14; V gene: TRBV29-1; CDR3 protein: CSVASGQGEFGYTF
clone size: .; J gene: TRBJ2-3; CDR3 length: 15; V gene: TRBV7-7; CDR3 protein: CASSPLAISTDTQYF
clone size: .; J gene: TRBJ2-3; CDR3 length: 15; V gene: TRBV5-4; CDR3 protein: CASSPREMRSDTQYF
clone size: .; J gene: TRBJ2-7; CDR3 length: 14; V gene: TRBV4-1; CDR3 protein: CASSQGQAAYEQYF
clone size: .; J gene: TRBJ2-7; CDR3 length: 16; V gene: TRBV5-1; CDR3 protein: CASSPVTGTATYEQYF
clone size: .; J gene: TRBJ1-5; CDR3 length: 14; V gene: TRBV6-5; CDR3 protein: CASSLGQVNQPQHF
clone size: .; J gene: TRBJ2-3; CDR3 length: 15; V gene: TRBV13; CDR3 protein: CASSSTQGAADTQYF
clone size: .; J gene: TRBJ1-2; CDR3 length: 16; V gene: TRBV20-1; CDR3 protein: CSAPSDRGRRTFGYTF
clone size: .; J gene: TRBJ2-7; CDR3 length: 13; V gene: TRBV30; CDR3 protein: CAWSVLTVYEQYF
clone size: .; J gene: TRBJ2-7; CDR3 length: 15; V gene: TRBV5-5; CDR3 protein: CASSSYGTGSYEQYF
clone size: .; J gene: TRBJ2-1; CDR3 length: 13; V gene: TRBV18; CDR3 protein: CASSPGSNNEQFF
clone size: medium-sized; J gene: TRBJ2-1; CDR3 length: 16; V gene: TRBV3-1; CDR3 protein: CASSQDSGTTHNEQFF
clone size: .; J gene: TRBJ2-1; CDR3 length: 15; V gene: TRBV6-6; CDR3 protein: CASDTSRGSYNEQFF
clone size: .; J gene: TRBJ2-5; CDR3 length: 16; V gene: TRBV6-6; CDR3 protein: CASSLSGDRAMGTQYF
clone size: .; J gene: TRBJ2-7; CDR3 length: 13; V gene: TRBV9; CDR3 protein: CASSVATTAEQYF
clone size: medium-sized; J gene: TRBJ1-1; CDR3 length: 14; V gene: TRBV4-1; CDR3 protein: CASSQDRLYTEAFF
clone size: .; J gene: TRBJ2-1; CDR3 length: 15; V gene: TRBV6-1; CDR3 protein: CASKLGQVNYNEQFF
clone size: .; J gene: TRBJ1-2; CDR3 length: 16; V gene: TRBV7-2; CDR3 protein: CASTPADDRVNYGYTF
clone size: .; J gene: TRBJ2-1; CDR3 length: 13; V gene: TRBV24-1; CDR3 protein: CATSDLYGNEQFF
clone size: medium-sized; J gene: TRBJ1-2; CDR3 length: 12; V gene: TRBV13; CDR3 protein: CASSLGQGDYTF
clone size: .; J gene: TRBJ2-1; CDR3 length: 12; V gene: TRBV10-3; CDR3 protein: CAITPAGGEQFF
clone size: .; J gene: TRBJ2-7; CDR3 length: 14; V gene: TRBV11-2; CDR3 protein: CASSLFGDYDEQYF
clone size: .; J gene: TRBJ2-5; CDR3 length: 14; V gene: TRBV7-2; CDR3 protein: CASSLDLDGETQYF
clone size: .; J gene: TRBJ2-7; CDR3 length: 12; V gene: TRBV3-1; CDR3 protein: CASSQTNYEQYF